The 32 T cell receptor beta chains listed next were all sequenced from one sample in a study of cytomegalovirus exposure and HLA in healthy donors. Primers: 60 Vbeta forward and 13 Jbeta reverse. Produced via immunoSEQ multiplex PCR; TCRdb's table is partial and in-frame only. The table includes about 62,000 clones, around 80% detected once. Sequences were obtained from PBMCs. The receptor source for this set is a woman between 25 and 40 years old in good health and CMV-seronegative.

The chain is built from TRBV28 and TRBJ2-7, with 15 bases matching TRBD2. V was clipped by 7 bases and J by 3 bases; unmatched bases: 13. The V gene's germline CDR1 is MDHEN and CDR2 SYDVKM. This CDR3 spans 18 amino acids. In DNA, the CDR3 is TGTGCCAGCACGGGGGGACTAGCGGGGGGCAGCCCGCTCTACGAGCAGTACTTC. It specifies CASTGGLAGGSPLYEQYF.

The rearrangement joins TRBV9 to TRBJ1-2; 9 nucleotides line up with TRBD1. The germline CDR1 and CDR2 sequences are SGDLS and YYNGEE. J lost 6 bases, V lost 4 bases, and 10 bases had no gene match. CDR3 length: 15 residues. The CDR3 spells CASSWNYRGQHGYTF. CDR3 bases: TGTGCCAGCAGCTGGAATTACAGGGGGCAACATGGCTACACCTTC.

The chain has TRBV6-1 and TRBJ1-2; no clear D gene. In germline, CDR1 is MNHNS, CDR2 SASEGT. The CDR3 contains 11 residues. Trimming took 1 base from V and 13 from J, leaving 10 bases between them. CDR3 sequence: CASSEVRTSTF. The DNA for the CDR3 is TGTGCCAGCAGTGAAGTTAGGACTAGCACCTTC.

The chain employs TRBV28 and TRBJ2-2; 8 bases fit TRBD1. Germline CDR1 reads MDHEN; CDR2 reads SYDVKM. This CDR3 spans 15 amino acids. V lost 5 bases, J lost 5 bases, and 7 bases stayed unmatched. The CDR3 DNA sequence: TGTGCCAGCAGTCTCCAGGGGGCTCGGACCGGGGAGCTGTTTTTT. Its protein is CASSLQGARTGELFF.

The chain employs TRBV27 and TRBJ1-4, with TRBD1 identical over 10 bases. V lost 6 bases, J lost 7 bases, and 20 bases stayed unmatched. CDR1 is MNHEY and CDR2 is SMNVEV in the germline V gene (reference sequence). CDR3 length equals 19 residues. The DNA of the CDR3 is TGTGCCAGCAGCCTAAGGACTTACCGACAGGGGGCAGGGAGTGAAAAACTGTTTTTT. Amino acids: CASSLRTYRQGAGSEKLFF.

The CDR3 DNA is TGTGCCAGCAGCCCCCGACTAGCGGGCACCTACGAGCAGTACTTC. It translates to CASSPRLAGTYEQYF. V usage is TRBV7-2 and J usage is TRBJ2-5; the match to TRBD2 covers 10 bases. The J call may be in error: the DNA end matches TRBJ2-7 better. CDR3 length equals 15 residues. The germline gives CDR1 SGHTA, CDR2 FQGNSA.

The gene calls are TRBV7-8 and TRBJ1-6; 7 bases align to TRBD1. The CDR3 has 16 residues. The germline gives CDR1 SGHVS, CDR2 FQNEAQ. The ends lost 5 bases at V and 9 bases at J; junction bases unmatched: 13. For the CDR3, the DNA is TGTGCCAGCAGCCACCCTTCAGACAGGGCAGTTTCACCCCTCCACTTT. As protein: CASSHPSDRAVSPLHF.

The rearrangement joins TRBV18 to TRBJ2-1; maybe TRBD2 (6 bases). V gave up 6 bases and J gave up 0 bases, with 12 bases separating them. The CDR3 runs 15 residues. The germline V gene encodes CDR1 KGHSH and CDR2 LQKENI. CDR3 in amino acids: CASSWDGSSYNEQFF. The CDR3 DNA reads as TGTGCCAGCTCCTGGGACGGGAGCTCCTACAATGAGCAGTTCTTC.

The rearrangement uses TRBV15 and TRBJ1-4, with D tentatively TRBD1 (6 bases). This CDR3 contains 15 residues. Germline assignment: CDR1 LNHNV and CDR2 YYDKDF (reference sequence). Trimming shortened V by 0 bases and J by 7 bases, and 12 bases separated the two germline ends. The CDR3, as DNA: TGTGCCACCAGCAGAGATTCGGACAGAGGTGAAAAACTGTTTTTT. Translation: CATSRDSDRGEKLFF.

In its sample, this clone was seen once. The chain is built from TRBV5-4 and TRBJ2-3; TRBD1 matches at 8 bases. The junction had 11 bases not matched to a gene; V was cut back by 4 bases and J by 4 bases. This CDR3 contains 16 residues. Germline V gene sequence: CDR1 SGHNT, CDR2 YYREEE (reference sequence). DNA for the CDR3: TGTGCCAGCAGCCCGAGGACAGGGAGGACGGCAGATACGCAGTATTTT. It is translated as CASSPRTGRTADTQYF. The full variable domain, with the rest looked up from reference TRBV5-4 and TRBJ2-3, is ETGVTQSPTHLIKTRGQQVTLRCSSQSGHNTVSWYQQALGQGPQFIFQYYREEENGRGNFPPRFSGLQFPNYSSELNVNALELDDSALYLCASSPRTGRTADTQYFGPGTRLTVL.

This sequence joins TRBV5-1 and TRBJ1-2; D is possibly TRBD1 (5 bases). Germline values: CDR1 SGHRS, CDR2 YFSETQ. This CDR3 is 17 amino acids long. V shed 3 bases and J shed 0 bases, with 18 bases lying between them. The CDR3 sequence: CASSWDPRERPNYGYTF. The CDR3 DNA reads as TGCGCCAGCAGCTGGGACCCCCGGGAGAGACCTAACTATGGCTACACCTTC.

This chain joins TRBV6-1 and TRBJ2-5, with 12 bases lining up with TRBD2. J was trimmed by 0 bases and V by 4 bases; bases with no gene match: 9. From germline, CDR1 is MNHNS and CDR2 SASEGT. The CDR3 extends over 18 amino acids. Here the CDR3 DNA reads TGTGCCAGCAGTGGGGGCCTAGCGGGGGGGCGGTACCAAGAGACCCAGTACTTC. Translating gives CASSGGLAGGRYQETQYF.

The genes are TRBV5-6 and TRBJ1-1; a weak D match, TRBD1 (5 bases). With 2 bases removed from V and 5 bases from J, the gap between germline ends came to 13 bases. CDR3 length equals 14 residues. CDR1 is SGHDT, CDR2 YYEEEE, per germline. The CDR3 region has the DNA TGTGCCAGCAGCTTTGCGGGGGGAGGAACTGAAGCTTTCTTT. Protein sequence: CASSFAGGGTEAFF.

This rearrangement joins TRBV19 to TRBJ2-7, with D possibly TRBD1 on 6 matching bases. The CDR3 is 12 residues long. Germline V CDR1 and CDR2: LNHDA, SQIVND (reference sequence). V lost 6 bases, J lost 6 bases, and 12 bases lay in between. CDR3 DNA sequence: TGTGCCAGTAGCCCTATCAGGGGCGAGCAGTACTTC. Translated: CASSPIRGEQYF.

The chain uses TRBV7-6 and TRBJ2-5, with 13 bases lining up with TRBD2. The CDR3 spans 17 residues. After removal of 4 bases from V and 6 bases from J, the junction contained 11 bases not matched to a gene. The germline gives CDR1 SGHVS, CDR2 FNYEAQ. The CDR3 spells CASSSSPGTSGVQTQYF. The CDR3 DNA follows: TGTGCCAGCAGCTCGAGCCCCGGGACTAGCGGGGTTCAGACCCAGTACTTC.

V gene TRBV4-1 combines with J gene TRBJ1-2; the D is unclear. The length of the CDR3 is 15 residues. V lost 0 bases, J lost 4 bases, and 12 bases lay in between. CDR1 and CDR2 from the germline V gene are MGHRA and YSYEKL. This chain's CDR3 is CASSQDINILYGYTF. CDR3 coding DNA: TGCGCCAGCAGCCAAGATATTAACATCCTCTATGGCTACACCTTC.

The chain combines TRBV6-1 with TRBJ1-2, with TRBD1 identical over 9 bases. Germline V gene lookup returns CDR1 MNHNS and CDR2 SASEGT. This CDR3 comprises 15 residues. The ends lost 3 bases at V and 4 bases at J; junction bases unmatched: 6. The CDR3: CASSDTGTGPYGYTF. CDR3 nucleotide sequence: TGTGCCAGCAGTGATACCGGGACAGGGCCCTATGGCTACACCTTC.

V is TRBV5-1 and J is TRBJ2-5; tentatively, D is TRBD1 (6 bases). The germline gives CDR1 SGHRS, CDR2 YFSETQ. Trimming pared 0 bases from V and 2 bases from J, leaving 14 bases between. The CDR3 contains 16 residues. CDR3 sequence: CASSLVHTGQQETQYF. CDR3 nucleotide sequence: TGCGCCAGCAGCTTGGTACACACAGGGCAACAAGAGACCCAGTACTTC.

The chain recombines TRBV5-1 with TRBJ2-2; 14 bases are shared with TRBD2. Germline V gives CDR1 SGHRS, CDR2 YFSETQ. The CDR3 has 19 residues. V lost 3 bases to trimming and J lost 4 bases; unmatched junction nucleotides: 11. Here the CDR3 reads CASSSSTSGGAWGTGELFF. In DNA, the CDR3 is TGCGCCAGCAGCTCCTCGACTAGCGGGGGGGCTTGGGGCACCGGGGAGCTGTTTTTT.

The J gene is TRBJ1-5, the V gene TRBV21-1; TRBD1, the D gene given by the table, was not confirmed from the DNA. TRBV21-1 is noted as a pseudogene. The CDR3 covers 15 residues. The CDR3 loop reads CASRDTPKGNQPQHF. CDR3 nucleotides: TGTGCCAGCCGGGACACCCCGAAGGGCAATCAGCCCCAGCATTTT.

The gene calls are TRBV9 and TRBJ2-3; tentatively, D is TRBD2 (6 bases). CDR1 and CDR2 (germline): SGDLS, YYNGEE. The CDR3 covers 14 residues. Trimming cost V 8 bases and J 4 bases, with 17 bases left between them. CDR3: CASQSGWRADTQYF. The CDR3 nucleotides are TGTGCCAGTCAGAGCGGGTGGCGAGCAGATACGCAGTATTTT.

V is TRBV28 and J is TRBJ1-5; 8 bases line up with TRBD1. This CDR3 has 15 residues. Germline values: CDR1 MDHEN, CDR2 SYDVKM. The J segment lost 6 bases and the V segment lost 3 bases, leaving 7 bases of the junction unmatched. This CDR3 is CASSLTQGAFQPQHF. The CDR3 nucleotides read TGTGCCAGCAGTTTGACCCAGGGGGCTTTTCAGCCCCAGCATTTT. The full variable domain, its missing parts supplied by reference TRBV28 and TRBJ1-5, is DVKVTQSSRYLVKRTGEKVFLECVQDMDHENMFWYRQDPGLGLRLIYFSYDVKMKEKGDIPEGYSVSREKKERFSLILESASTNQTSMYLCASSLTQGAFQPQHFGDGTRLSIL.

J is TRBJ1-1 and V is TRBV9; no clear D. V was pared by 0 bases and J by 7 bases, with 10 bases between. From germline, CDR1 is SGDLS and CDR2 YYNGEE. CDR3 length: 13 residues. Here the CDR3 DNA reads TGTGCCAGCAGCGTAGTAAGTGACTATGAAGCTTTCTTT. Translating gives CASSVVSDYEAFF.

The gene calls are TRBV27 and TRBJ2-7; 7 bases map to TRBD1. The CDR3 loop spans 15 amino acids. The J segment lost 1 base and the V segment lost 3 bases, leaving 6 bases of the junction unmatched. The germline gives CDR1 MNHEY, CDR2 SMNVEV (reference sequence). The CDR3 region has the DNA TGTGCCAGCAGTTTGAGGCAGGGACAGTCCTACGAGCAGTACTTC. It translates to CASSLRQGQSYEQYF.

J is TRBJ1-2 and V is TRBV5-6; perhaps TRBD1 as D (5 bases). The CDR3 loop spans 17 amino acids. The germline V gene encodes CDR1 SGHDT and CDR2 YYEEEE. Trimming took off 4 bases at V and 0 bases at J, with 19 bases between the two ends. The CDR3 protein is CASSNPRVMGSNYGYTF. In DNA, the CDR3 is TGTGCCAGCAGCAACCCCAGGGTGATGGGATCTAACTATGGCTACACCTTC. The complete variable domain, with remaining parts taken from reference TRBV5-6 and TRBJ1-2, reads DAGVTQSPTHLIKTRGQQVTLRCSPKSGHDTVSWYQQALGQGPQFIFQYYEEEERQRGNFPDRFSGHQFPNYSSELNVNALLLGDSALYLCASSNPRVMGSNYGYTFGSGTRLTVV.

The chain carries TRBV7-9 and TRBJ2-7; D is perhaps TRBD2 (5 bases). This CDR3 has 17 residues. Between the trimmed V and J ends, which lost 2 bases and 1 base, there was a span of 18 bases. Germline lookup yields CDR1 SEHNR and CDR2 FQNEAQ (reference sequence). The CDR3 DNA follows: TGTGCCAGCAGCTTAAACCTTACTAGGTACTCATCCTACGAGCAGTACTTC. Amino acids: CASSLNLTRYSSYEQYF. Variable domain in full (rest from reference TRBV7-9 and TRBJ2-7): DTGVSQNPRHKITKRGQNVTFRCDPISEHNRLYWYRQTLGQGPEFLTYFQNEAQLEKSRLLSDRFSAERPKGSFSTLEIQRTEQGDSAMYLCASSLNLTRYSSYEQYFGPGTRLTVT.

For this clone: One end of the junction varies from germline; a read error may be responsible. The rearrangement links TRBV7-2 to TRBJ2-6; maybe TRBD1 (5 bases). This CDR3 spans 14 amino acids. Germline V gene lookup returns CDR1 SGHTA and CDR2 FQGNSA. DNA of the CDR3: TGTGCCAGCAGCCCACAACCTGGGGCCAACGTCCCGACTTTC. It is translated as CASSPQPGANVPTF. The complete variable domain, with remaining parts taken from reference TRBV7-2 and TRBJ2-6, reads GAGVSQSPSNKVTEKGKDVELRCDPISGHTALYWYRQSLGQGLEFLIYFQGNSAPDKSGLPSDRFSAERTGGSVSTLTIQRTQQEDSAVYLCASSPQPGANVPTFGAGSRLTVL.

The CDR3 protein is CASSYPDRGAGGDTQYF. CDR3 nucleotide sequence: TGTGCCAGCAGCTACCCGGACAGGGGCGCGGGTGGAGATACGCAGTATTTT. J is TRBJ2-3 and V is TRBV7-6; 9 positions match TRBD1. This CDR3 has 17 residues. Trimming removed 4 bases from V and 5 bases from J; junction bases left unmatched: 13. CDR1 and CDR2 from the germline V gene are SGHVS and FNYEAQ.

V is TRBV2 and J is TRBJ2-6; D possibly corresponds to TRBD1 (6 bases). V was clipped by 8 bases and J by 0 bases, with 8 bases between them. CDR3 length: 14 residues. Germline V gene lookup returns CDR1 SNHLY and CDR2 FYNNEI. CDR3 DNA: TGTGCCAGCGACAGGCTCTCTGGGGCCAACGTCCTGACTTTC. Translation gives CASDRLSGANVLTF.

The rearrangement joins TRBV5-1 to TRBJ2-5; 7 bases agree with TRBD1. CDR1 is SGHRS, CDR2 YFSETQ, per germline. The J segment lost 7 bases and the V segment lost 3 bases, leaving 18 bases of the junction unmatched. The CDR3 has 17 amino acids. The CDR3 spells CASSSLRQGQLLGTQYF. CDR3 nucleotide sequence: TGCGCCAGCAGCTCCCTGAGACAGGGCCAGTTACTAGGGACCCAGTACTTC.

V and J are TRBV28 and TRBJ1-3, with D hard to call. Germline assignment: CDR1 MDHEN and CDR2 SYDVKM. This CDR3 has 17 residues. Trimming stripped 7 bases from V and 0 bases from J, with 19 bases between. The CDR3 DNA sequence: TGTGCCAGCAAACAACGTTCGGGGTTCCTCTCTGGAAACACCATATATTTT. This sequence encodes CASKQRSGFLSGNTIYF.

The genes are TRBV13 and TRBJ2-1, with 7 bases that match TRBD2. From germline, CDR1 is PRHDT and CDR2 FYEKMQ (reference sequence). J lost 7 bases, V lost 4 bases, and 10 bases had no gene match. The CDR3 spans 15 residues. The CDR3 region is CASSSDPGLRNEQFF. CDR3 DNA: TGTGCCAGCAGCTCGGACCCGGGACTAAGGAATGAGCAGTTCTTC.